What follows is one TCR beta chain and its context. Its antigen is still unknown. One entry per CDR3 protein, called by TCRdb with MiXCR from the 5' RACE reads. The table has around 450,000 distinct CDR3 sequences, roughly 20% seen once. This sample stems from a study of T-cell memory formation after mild COVID-19. Regarding the study as a whole: A balance of CD4 and CD8 characterized clones contracting day 15 to 85, whereas later expanders leaned CD4+. That cross-reactive memory joined was suggested by some responding clones appearing in pre-infection memory. Whether second-wave clones peaking at day 37 were SARS-CoV-2 specific went unconfirmed.

Deletions cut 1 base from V and 6 bases from J, with 18 bases between. CDR3 length: 16 residues. Germline lookup yields CDR1 SGHTA and CDR2 FQGNSA. The sequenced sample consisted of PBMCs or a T cell subset sorted from them (not recorded which). The chain links TRBV7-2 to TRBJ1-2, with a possible D match to TRBD1 (6 bases). This receptor was identified in an adult woman who had mild COVID-19 (a few samples of this study predate the infection). Cell type and time point are not known. The CDR3 protein is CASSLGGGAVRNGYTF. DNA of the CDR3: TGTGCCAGCAGCTTAGGCGGGGGCGCAGTACGAAATGGCTACACCTTC.